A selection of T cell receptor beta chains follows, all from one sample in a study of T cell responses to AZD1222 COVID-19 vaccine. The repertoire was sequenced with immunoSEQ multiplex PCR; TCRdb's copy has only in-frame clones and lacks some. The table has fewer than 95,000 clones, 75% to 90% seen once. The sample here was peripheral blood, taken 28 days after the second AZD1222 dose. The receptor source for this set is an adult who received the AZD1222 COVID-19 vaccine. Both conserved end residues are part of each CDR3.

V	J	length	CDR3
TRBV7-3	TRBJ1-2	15	CASSLTGGAGYGYTF
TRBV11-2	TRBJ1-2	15	CASSLDRRANYGYTF
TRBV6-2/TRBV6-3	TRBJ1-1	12	CASSPGGVGAFF
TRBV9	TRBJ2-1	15	CASSRTTRSYNEQFF
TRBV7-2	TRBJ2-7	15	CASRPTELSSYEQYF
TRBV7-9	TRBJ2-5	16	CASSLGPLGAEETQYF
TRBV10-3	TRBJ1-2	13	CAISGDGDYGYTF
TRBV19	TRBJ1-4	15	CASSNRDTTNEKLFF
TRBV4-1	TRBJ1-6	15	CASSRQPLSNSPLHF
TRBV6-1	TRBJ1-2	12	CASSERDRDYTF
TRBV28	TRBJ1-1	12	CASSQGDTEAFF
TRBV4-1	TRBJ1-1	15	CASSQVEGENTEAFF
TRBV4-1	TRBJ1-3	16	CASSHPGQTSGNTIYF
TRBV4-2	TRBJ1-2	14	CASSPTGGADGYTF
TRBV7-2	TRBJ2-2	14	CASSLLAGTGELFF
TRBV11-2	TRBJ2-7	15	CASSLTWTGGDEQYF
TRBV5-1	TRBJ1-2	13	CASSRTGNYGYTF